The 21 T cell receptor beta chains below all came from one sample that was sequenced in a study of blood T cell repertoires in COVID-19. TCRdb's table, derived via immunoSEQ multiplex PCR, lists solely in-frame clones and lacks some. The data show about 170,000 clones, around 80% seen once. The specimen was PBMCs or T cells enriched from blood (not recorded which). All receptors come from a woman in her seventies in a cohort exposed to, infected with or recovered from COVID-19 (not recorded which).

The rearrangement links TRBV18 to TRBJ1-5, with TRBD1 matching over 8 bases. The germline V gene encodes CDR1 KGHSH and CDR2 LQKENI. With V trimmed by 3 bases and J by 5 bases, 12 bases remained unmatched. The CDR3 consists of 17 residues. Here the CDR3 DNA reads TGTGCCAGCTCACCCCGACAATTGCAGGGGGCGGATCAGCCCCAGCATTTT. It codes for CASSPRQLQGADQPQHF. Looking up the rest from reference TRBV18 and TRBJ1-5 gives the full variable domain: NAGVMQNPRHLVRRRGQEARLRCSPMKGHSHVYWYRQLPEEGLKFMVYLQKENIIDESGMPKERFSAEFPKEGPSILRIQQVVRGDSAAYFCASSPRQLQGADQPQHFGDGTRLSIL.

The rearrangement uses TRBV18 and TRBJ2-6; 10 nucleotides match TRBD1. This CDR3 spans 18 amino acids. V was clipped by 3 bases and J by 2 bases; unmatched bases: 7. Germline CDR1 reads KGHSH; CDR2 reads LQKENI. The CDR3, as DNA: TGTGCCAGCTCACCGGGACAGGGGTTAGGTGCTGGGGCCAACGTCCTGACTTTC. Its translation: CASSPGQGLGAGANVLTF.

This chain uses TRBV3-1 (or the pseudogene TRBV3-2) with TRBJ1-4; D is undetermined. The CDR3 is made up of 12 amino acids. Germline CDR1 is LGHDT and CDR2 is YNNKEL (reference sequence). V was trimmed by 1 base and J by 8 bases, leaving 5 bases between them. CDR3 sequence reads: CASSQVEEKLFF. The CDR3 nucleotides read TGTGCCAGCAGCCAAGTGGAGGAAAAACTGTTTTTT.

The chain recombines TRBV7-8 with TRBJ1-2; a possible D gene is TRBD1 (5 bases). V was clipped by 0 bases and J by 3 bases, with 5 bases between them. The CDR3 has 13 amino acids. CDR1 is SGHVS, CDR2 FQNEAQ, per germline. CDR3 DNA sequence: TGTGCCAGCAGCTTAGCAGGGGACTATGGCTACACCTTC. Amino acids: CASSLAGDYGYTF.

CDR3 nucleotides: TGTGCCAGCAGCCACCGGGACAGGGGTGAAGGTGAGCAGTTCTTC. It translates to CASSHRDRGEGEQFF. J is TRBJ2-1 and V is TRBV3-1 (or the pseudogene TRBV3-2); 10 nucleotides align to TRBD1. Germline V gene lookup returns CDR1 LGHDT and CDR2 YNNKEL (reference sequence). V lost 3 bases, J lost 9 bases, and 8 bases stayed unmatched. There are 15 residues in the CDR3.

This chain links TRBV19 with TRBJ1-6; weak D call: TRBD1 (5 bases). Germline V gene sequence: CDR1 LNHDA, CDR2 SQIVND (reference sequence). The CDR3 is made up of 14 amino acids. V dropped 3 bases and J dropped 6 bases, with 9 bases sitting between them. CDR3 DNA sequence: TGTGCCAGTAGTATGGAGACAGTTAATTCACCCCTCCACTTT. Amino acids: CASSMETVNSPLHF.

The rearrangement links TRBV7-2 to TRBJ1-2; D is undetermined. The CDR3 runs to 15 residues. The germline V and J ends were trimmed by 1 base and 14 bases, with 23 bases remaining between them. Looked up from germline, CDR1 is SGHTA and CDR2 is FQGNSA. DNA for the CDR3: TGTGCCAGCAGCTTAGGAGTGCACTCGAACTATGGCTGGACCTTC. It yields the protein CASSLGVHSNYGWTF. The full variable domain, in which reference TRBV7-2 and TRBJ1-2 provide the parts outside the CDR3, is GAGVSQSPSNKVTEKGKDVELRCDPISGHTALYWYRQSLGQGLEFLIYFQGNSAPDKSGLPSDRFSAERTGGSVSTLTIQRTQQEDSAVYLCASSLGVHSNYGWTFGSGTRLTVV.

The V gene is TRBV5-1, the J gene TRBJ2-7; perhaps TRBD1 as D (5 bases). The CDR3 has 14 amino acids. From germline, CDR1 is SGHRS and CDR2 YFSETQ. V shed 4 bases and J shed 2 bases, with 13 bases lying between them. The chain's CDR3 is CASSPSQGTYEQYF. The CDR3 DNA follows: TGCGCCAGCAGCCCGAGCCAGGGTACCTACGAGCAGTACTTC.

This chain joins TRBV19 and TRBJ2-1; 10 bases fit TRBD2. The germline CDR1 and CDR2 sequences are LNHDA and SQIVND (reference sequence). The CDR3 length is 18 residues. After removal of 7 bases from V and 1 base from J, the junction contained 13 bases not matched to a gene. CDR3 bases: TGTGCCAGTAATCCCGGGACTAGCGCGCTGAAATCCTACAATGAGCAGTTCTTC. As protein: CASNPGTSALKSYNEQFF.

Regarding this clone: Relative to the germline gene, one junction end is altered; a read error may explain this. The chain is built from TRBV7-7 and TRBJ2-1; 7 positions match TRBD1. Per the germline V gene, CDR1 is SSHAT and CDR2 is FNYEAQ (reference sequence). This CDR3 contains 16 residues. The CDR3 sequence is CASSSTPGTVFNEQFF. In DNA, the CDR3 is TGTGCTAGCAGCTCGACCCCCGGGACAGTGTTTAATGAGCAGTTCTTC.

The chain uses TRBV28 and TRBJ1-2, with unresolved D. CDR1 and CDR2 (germline): MDHEN, SYDVKM. Trimming removed 2 bases at V and 0 bases at J, with 10 bases between. This CDR3 has 15 amino acids. The CDR3: CASSLGDISNYGYTF. For the CDR3, the DNA is TGTGCCAGCAGTTTAGGCGACATCTCTAACTATGGCTACACCTTC.

This clone was found a few times. The chain links TRBV27 to TRBJ1-4; 7 bases match TRBD1. J was trimmed by 8 bases and V by 4 bases; bases with no gene match: 10. From germline, CDR1 is MNHEY and CDR2 SMNVEV (reference sequence). CDR3 length: 15 amino acids. DNA of the CDR3: TGTGCCAGCAGTTCAACTACAGGGGTCGGGGAAAAACTGTTTTTT. Its protein is CASSSTTGVGEKLFF.

The chain carries TRBV7-3 and TRBJ2-1; no definite D call. CDR3 length: 13 residues. The germline V gene encodes CDR1 SGHTA and CDR2 FQGTGA. The V end lost 2 bases, the J end lost 9 bases, and 11 bases lay between the germline ends. The CDR3 here is CASSLLVLGEQFF. The CDR3, as DNA: TGTGCCAGCAGCTTACTAGTATTGGGTGAGCAGTTCTTC.

The rearrangement links TRBV4-1 to TRBJ2-1; D unclear. Germline lookup yields CDR1 MGHRA and CDR2 YSYEKL. Trimming took 10 bases from V and 2 from J, leaving 12 bases between them. The CDR3 length is 13 residues. For the CDR3, the DNA is TGCGCCACGTGGGCGTTGACCTACAATGAGCAGTTCTTC. It encodes CATWALTYNEQFF.

V gene TRBV5-1 combines with J gene TRBJ1-3, with 8 positions matching TRBD1. CDR1 is SGHRS and CDR2 is YFSETQ in the germline V gene. Trimming removed 0 bases from V and 2 bases from J; junction bases left unmatched: 4. The CDR3 is made up of 16 amino acids. CDR3 amino acids: CASSLEGQATGNTIYF. CDR3 in DNA: TGCGCCAGCAGCTTGGAGGGACAGGCTACTGGAAACACCATATATTTT. The complete variable domain, with remaining parts taken from reference TRBV5-1 and TRBJ1-3, reads KAGVTQTPRYLIKTRGQQVTLSCSPISGHRSVSWYQQTPGQGLQFLFEYFSETQRNKGNFPGRFSGRQFSNSRSEMNVSTLELGDSALYLCASSLEGQATGNTIYFGEGSWLTVV.

This chain uses TRBV6-5 with TRBJ1-2; the D gene is possibly TRBD1 (5 bases). CDR3 length: 11 amino acids. V was pared by 10 bases and J by 6 bases, with 12 bases between. CDR1 and CDR2 (germline): MNHEY, SVGAGI. CDR3 DNA: TGTGCCACGACGCAGGGAAATGGCTACACCTTC. This sequence encodes CATTQGNGYTF.

The genes are TRBV18 and TRBJ1-2; D not certain. CDR3 length: 13 residues. V was pared by 3 bases and J by 4 bases, with 9 bases between. From germline, CDR1 is KGHSH and CDR2 LQKENI. The CDR3, as DNA: TGTGCCAGCTCACCGGAACAGCTCTATGGCTACACCTTC. It translates to CASSPEQLYGYTF.

The genes are TRBV7-9 and TRBJ2-2; 7 bases line up with TRBD1. This CDR3 has 15 amino acids. The germline gives CDR1 SEHNR, CDR2 FQNEAQ (reference sequence). J lost 5 bases, V lost 3 bases, and 6 bases had no gene match. The CDR3 DNA is TGTGCCAGCAGCTTGGGACAGCCTAGTACCGGGGAGCTGTTTTTT. Translating it yields CASSLGQPSTGELFF.

This chain connects TRBV2 to TRBJ2-7, with D hard to call. CDR1 SNHLY and CDR2 FYNNEI come from the germline V gene. V lost 7 bases, J lost 7 bases, and 20 bases lay in between. The CDR3 has 14 amino acids. CDR3 protein: CASTERLSVSEQYF. CDR3 in DNA: TGTGCCAGCACCGAACGACTCTCGGTGAGTGAGCAGTACTTC.

V and J are TRBV6-5 and TRBJ2-7; a possible D gene is TRBD2 (6 bases). V was shortened by 4 bases and J by 1 base, with 8 bases between the two germline ends. CDR1 and CDR2 (germline): MNHEY, SVGAGI. The CDR3 covers 13 residues. In nucleotides, the CDR3 is TGTGCCAGCAGTTCTAGCGAGTCCTACGAGCAGTACTTC. Its protein product is CASSSSESYEQYF.

This clone was detected only a few times. The V and J genes are TRBV6-5 and TRBJ1-2; 9 nucleotides align to TRBD1. Germline assignment: CDR1 MNHEY and CDR2 SVGAGI. The CDR3 extends over 14 amino acids. The V segment lost 8 bases and the J segment 0 bases; nucleotides outside the gene matches: 4. This chain's CDR3 is CASQTGGTNYGYTF. CDR3 bases: TGTGCCAGCCAGACAGGGGGTACTAACTATGGCTACACCTTC.